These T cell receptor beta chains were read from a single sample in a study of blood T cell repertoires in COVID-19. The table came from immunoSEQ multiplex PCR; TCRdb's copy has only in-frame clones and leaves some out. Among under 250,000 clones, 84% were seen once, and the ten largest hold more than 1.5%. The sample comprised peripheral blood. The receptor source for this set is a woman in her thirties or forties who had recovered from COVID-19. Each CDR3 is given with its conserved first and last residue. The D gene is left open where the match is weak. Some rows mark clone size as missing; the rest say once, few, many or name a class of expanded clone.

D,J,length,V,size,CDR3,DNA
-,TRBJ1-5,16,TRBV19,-,CASSKNGWGGNQPQHF,TGTGCCAGTAGTAAAAATGGGTGGGGAGGCAATCAGCCCCAGCATTTT
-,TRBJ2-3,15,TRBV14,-,CASSQEIGGGDTQYF,TGTGCCAGCAGCCAAGAGATAGGAGGAGGAGATACGCAGTATTTT
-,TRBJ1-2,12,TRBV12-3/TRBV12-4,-,CASSPHPGGYTF,TGTGCCAGCAGTCCTCATCCAGGGGGCTACACCTTC
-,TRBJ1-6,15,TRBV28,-,CASSQIGTHGSPLHF,TGTGCCAGCAGTCAGATCGGGACACATGGTTCACCCCTCCACTTT
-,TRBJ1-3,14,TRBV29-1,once,CSVKQGFSGNTIYF,TGCAGCGTTAAACAGGGTTTCTCTGGAAACACCATATATTTT
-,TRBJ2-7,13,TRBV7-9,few,CASSPKGPYEQYF,TGTGCCAGCAGCCCTAAGGGGCCCTACGAGCAGTACTTC
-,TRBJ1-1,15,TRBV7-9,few,CASSLVRGSNTEAFF,TGTGCCAGCAGCTTAGTTCGAGGATCTAACACTGAAGCTTTCTTT
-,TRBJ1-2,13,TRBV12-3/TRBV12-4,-,CASSPRNSGGYTF,TGTGCCAGCAGTCCGAGGAATTCGGGGGGCTACACCTTC
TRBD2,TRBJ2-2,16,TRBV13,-,CASRPERGANTGELFF,TGTGCCAGCAGGCCAGAGCGGGGAGCGAACACCGGGGAGCTGTTTTTT
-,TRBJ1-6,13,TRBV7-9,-,CASSLGVGSPLHF,TGTGCCAGCAGCTTAGGGGTAGGGAGTCCCCTCCACTTT